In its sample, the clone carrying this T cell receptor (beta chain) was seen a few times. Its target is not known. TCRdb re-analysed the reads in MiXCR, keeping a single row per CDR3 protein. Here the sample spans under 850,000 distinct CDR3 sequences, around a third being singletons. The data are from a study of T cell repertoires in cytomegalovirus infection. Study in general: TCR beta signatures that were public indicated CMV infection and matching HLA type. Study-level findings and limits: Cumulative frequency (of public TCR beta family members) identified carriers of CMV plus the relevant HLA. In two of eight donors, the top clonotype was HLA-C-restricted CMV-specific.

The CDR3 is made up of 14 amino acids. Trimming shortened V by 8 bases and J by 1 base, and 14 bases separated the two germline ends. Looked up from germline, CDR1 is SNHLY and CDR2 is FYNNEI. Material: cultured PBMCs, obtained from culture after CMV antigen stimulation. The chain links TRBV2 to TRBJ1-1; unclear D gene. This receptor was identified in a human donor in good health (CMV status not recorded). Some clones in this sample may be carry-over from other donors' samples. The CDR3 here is CASRRFGANTEAFF. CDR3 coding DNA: TGTGCCAGCCGCAGGTTTGGCGCGAACACTGAAGCTTTCTTT.